A single sample gave rise to the 30 T cell receptor beta chains below, sequenced in a study of siplizumab effects on memory and regulatory T cells. Sequencing was performed with immunoSEQ multiplex PCR; in TCRdb, only in-frame clones are kept and a portion is missing. The table has 90,000 to 120,000 clones, 92% seen once. Input material: Tregs sorted from blood. The source is a human donor in good health.

The chain combines TRBV6-5 with TRBJ2-2; the match to TRBD1 covers 8 bases. The CDR3 runs 15 residues. J gave up 6 bases and V 8 bases, and 11 bases lay outside the gene matches. Germline CDR1 and CDR2: MNHEY and SVGAGI. The CDR3 coding sequence is TGTGCCAGCGGGGCTTCGCAGGGGGCTTCCGGGGAGCTGTTTTTT. This gives the protein CASGASQGASGELFF.

J is TRBJ2-3 and V is TRBV5-1; D ambiguous. With 4 bases removed from V and 0 bases from J, the gap between germline ends came to 9 bases. Germline CDR1 reads SGHRS; CDR2 reads YFSETQ. The CDR3 has 14 amino acids. DNA of the CDR3: TGCGCCAGCAGCCCGAGATCTAGCACAGATACGCAGTATTTT. Amino acids: CASSPRSSTDTQYF.

The J gene is TRBJ2-1, the V gene TRBV29-1; tentative D call: TRBD2 (6 bases). CDR3 size: 16 residues. Germline CDR1 and CDR2: SQVTM and ANQGSEA. The V end lost 5 bases, the J end lost 1 base, and 18 bases lay between the germline ends. CDR3 DNA sequence: TGCAGCGTTCGCGGGTGGCGGGAAACGTCCTACAATGAGCAGTTCTTC. Amino acid sequence: CSVRGWRETSYNEQFF.

V is TRBV27 and J is TRBJ1-2, with TRBD1 as a possible D gene (5 bases). Germline V gives CDR1 MNHEY, CDR2 SMNVEV (reference sequence). The ends were cut back, 6 bases at V and 2 bases at J, with 10 bases in the middle. The CDR3 totals 13 residues. CDR3 sequence (DNA): TGTGCCAGCAGACGAGACAGAAACTATGGCTACACCTTC. Translated, it gives CASRRDRNYGYTF.

This chain uses TRBV14 with TRBJ2-7; 9 bases align to TRBD1. Germline V CDR1 and CDR2: SGHDN, FVKESK. CDR3 size: 14 residues. The junction had 2 bases not matched to a gene; V was cut back by 4 bases and J by 1 base. In DNA form, the CDR3 reads TGTGCCAGCAGCCGAGGGACAGGGTCCTACGAGCAGTACTTC. Translation: CASSRGTGSYEQYF.

V is TRBV19 and J is TRBJ1-3; D gene ambiguous. The V end was cut by 3 bases, the J end by 2 bases, with 11 bases between. Germline CDR1 LNHDA, CDR2 SQIVND (reference sequence). This CDR3 is built from 15 residues. This CDR3 is CASSIEGSTGNTIYF. CDR3 nucleotide sequence: TGTGCCAGTAGTATCGAAGGGAGCACTGGAAACACCATATATTTT.

This chain joins TRBV19 and TRBJ2-7, with 7 nucleotides matching TRBD1. V gave up 4 bases and J gave up 5 bases; unmatched junction bases: 5. Germline V gives CDR1 LNHDA, CDR2 SQIVND (reference sequence). The CDR3 runs 13 residues. CDR3 sequence: CASSKDRENEQYF. CDR3 nucleotide sequence: TGTGCCAGTAGTAAAGACAGGGAAAACGAGCAGTACTTC.

The chain recombines TRBV6-1 with TRBJ1-1, with D unclear. The V gene's germline CDR1 is MNHNS and CDR2 SASEGT. The CDR3 covers 14 residues. Trimming pared 4 bases from V and 1 base from J, leaving 10 bases between. The CDR3, as DNA: TGTGCCAGCAGTGCACACGGGTCGAACACTGAAGCTTTCTTT. Protein product: CASSAHGSNTEAFF.

V usage is TRBV5-6 and J usage is TRBJ2-7, with D possibly being TRBD2 (5 bases). In germline, CDR1 is SGHDT, CDR2 YYEEEE. There are 16 residues in the CDR3. V gave up 3 bases and J gave up 2 bases, with 18 bases separating them. CDR3: CASSWRGSSRPYEQYF. Here the CDR3 DNA reads TGTGCCAGCAGCTGGAGAGGGTCCTCCAGGCCCTACGAGCAGTACTTC.

This clone was seen many times. This rearrangement joins TRBV2 to TRBJ2-1, with D tentatively TRBD2 (5 bases). V was pared by 3 bases and J by 9 bases, with 9 bases between. CDR3 length: 12 residues. Germline CDR1 and CDR2: SNHLY and FYNNEI. CDR3 DNA sequence: TGTGCCAGCAGTGAGTTTGGAGGTGAGCAGTTCTTC. Its translation is CASSEFGGEQFF. The full variable domain, rest sourced from reference TRBV2 and TRBJ2-1, is EPEVTQTPSHQVTQMGQEVILRCVPISNHLYFYWYRQILGQKVEFLVSFYNNEISEKSEIFDDQFSVERPDGSNFTLKIRSTKLEDSAMYFCASSEFGGEQFFGPGTRLTVL.

The chain uses TRBV6-6 and TRBJ1-5; D perhaps matches TRBD1 (6 bases). V dropped 2 bases and J dropped 1 base, with 12 bases sitting between them. CDR1 and CDR2 (germline): MNHNY, SVGAGI (reference sequence). This CDR3 contains 16 residues. The CDR3 sequence: CASSYGGARSNQPQHF. In DNA, the CDR3 is TGTGCCAGCAGTTACGGGGGGGCGAGGAGCAATCAGCCCCAGCATTTT.

This clone has only one observation. The V and J genes are TRBV19 and TRBJ2-5; a weak D match, TRBD1 (5 bases). Germline loops: CDR1 LNHDA, CDR2 SQIVND (reference sequence). Trimming removed 5 bases at V and 3 bases at J, with 13 bases between. CDR3 length: 14 amino acids. CDR3 bases: TGTGCCAGTAGTGGTAGGGGTTTGAAAGAGACCCAGTACTTC. This gives the protein CASSGRGLKETQYF.

This clone appeared a single time. The chain recombines TRBV5-1 with TRBJ2-2; 12 bases are a match to TRBD2. Germline V gene sequence: CDR1 SGHRS, CDR2 YFSETQ. Germline trimming cut 5 bases from V and 5 bases from J; bases unmatched to any gene: 10. The CDR3 has 17 residues. The CDR3 sequence: CASRGWSSGRATGELFF. CDR3 bases: TGCGCCAGCAGGGGCTGGTCTAGCGGGAGGGCGACCGGGGAGCTGTTTTTT.

This clone occurred once. CDR3 protein: CASSLVLGEGETQYF. The CDR3, as DNA: TGTGCCAGCAGCTTAGTTTTGGGGGAGGGGGAGACCCAGTACTTC. The V call is TRBV7-2, the J call TRBJ2-5; 7 nucleotides agree with TRBD2. Germline V gives CDR1 SGHTA, CDR2 FQGNSA. CDR3 size: 15 residues. The V and J ends lost 1 base and 5 bases, in that order; junction bases with no gene match: 7.

This clone was counted between two and nine times. The rearrangement links TRBV18 to TRBJ1-1; no reliable D call. CDR1 and CDR2 from the germline V gene are KGHSH and LQKENI. This CDR3 comprises 14 residues. The V end was cut by 0 bases, the J end by 6 bases, with 11 bases between. Here the CDR3 DNA reads TGTGCCAGCTCACCACCCGTTCTAAGCCCTGAAGCTTTCTTT. It translates to CASSPPVLSPEAFF.

The chain couples TRBV9 to TRBJ2-5; D not certain. The germline V and J ends were trimmed by 3 bases and 1 base, with 7 bases remaining between them. The CDR3 has 13 amino acids. Per the germline V gene, CDR1 is SGDLS and CDR2 is YYNGEE. This chain's CDR3 is CASSAGFQETQYF. The CDR3 nucleotides are TGTGCCAGCAGCGCTGGGTTCCAAGAGACCCAGTACTTC.

This chain uses TRBV13 with TRBJ1-2; 7 nucleotides align to TRBD1. Germline V lookup: CDR1 PRHDT, CDR2 FYEKMQ (reference sequence). V lost 5 bases to trimming and J lost 4 bases; unmatched junction nucleotides: 10. The CDR3 runs 15 residues. CDR3 protein: CASSANRGFGYGYTF. In DNA, the CDR3 is TGTGCCAGCAGCGCCAACAGGGGTTTTGGCTATGGCTACACCTTC.

The V and J genes are TRBV6-5 and TRBJ1-3; perhaps TRBD1 as D (5 bases). There are 15 residues in the CDR3. Germline V CDR1 and CDR2: MNHEY, SVGAGI. Trimming shortened V by 6 bases and J by 0 bases, and 12 bases separated the two germline ends. CDR3 sequence: CASRPDSFSGNTIYF. The CDR3 region has the DNA TGTGCCAGCAGACCTGACAGCTTCTCTGGAAACACCATATATTTT.

In this sample, this clone turned up a few times. The genes are TRBV7-3 and TRBJ2-2; 11 bases are shared with TRBD1. This CDR3 has 17 amino acids. CDR1 is SGHTA, CDR2 FQGTGA, per germline. The junction had 9 bases not matched to a gene; V was cut back by 4 bases and J by 5 bases. In DNA, the CDR3 is TGTGCCAGCAGCTCAGACGGACAGGGGGCGGTGACCGGGGAGCTGTTTTTT. This translates into CASSSDGQGAVTGELFF.

The V and J genes are TRBV2 and TRBJ1-6; the match to TRBD1 covers 7 bases. There are 16 residues in the CDR3. The V segment lost 6 bases and the J segment 5 bases; nucleotides outside the gene matches: 10. Germline lookup yields CDR1 SNHLY and CDR2 FYNNEI. The DNA for the CDR3 is TGTGCCAGCAGGGCCAGCAGGGGGAGAGATAATTCACCCCTCCACTTT. Translation gives CASRASRGRDNSPLHF.

The rearrangement joins TRBV30 to TRBJ1-2; TRBD1 matches 7 bases. The CDR3 runs 16 residues. Per the germline V gene, CDR1 is GTSNPN and CDR2 is SVGIG (reference sequence). Unmatched junction bases numbered 11, after V lost 4 bases and J lost 0 bases. CDR3 sequence reads: CAWIFDPQGANYGYTF. In nucleotides, the CDR3 is TGTGCCTGGATCTTTGACCCGCAGGGGGCTAACTATGGCTACACCTTC.

The count of this clone is one. This chain connects TRBV15 to TRBJ2-5; 9 positions agree with TRBD1. CDR3 length equals 12 residues. Germline CDR1 and CDR2: LNHNV and YYDKDF (reference sequence). The J segment lost 7 bases and the V segment lost 6 bases, leaving 3 bases of the junction unmatched. The CDR3 coding sequence is TGTGCCACCAGAAGACAGGGGGGGACCCAGTACTTC. Translating it yields CATRRQGGTQYF.

The chain recombines TRBV7-9 with TRBJ2-5; D might be TRBD2 (5 bases). The end of the DNA is better explained by TRBJ2-7, so the J call may be wrong. CDR3 length equals 14 residues. CDR1 is SEHNR, CDR2 FQNEAQ, per germline (reference sequence). The CDR3 DNA follows: TGTGCCAGCAGCTTAGTCGGCGGGTCGTACGAGCAGTACTTC. Protein: CASSLVGGSYEQYF.

The genes are TRBV5-1 and TRBJ1-1; maybe TRBD1 (5 bases). V was pared by 2 bases and J by 1 base, with 12 bases between. CDR3 length: 15 residues. Germline assignment: CDR1 SGHRS and CDR2 YFSETQ. The DNA of the CDR3 is TGCGCCAGCAGCTTCGGGGGGGAGAAGAACACTGAAGCTTTCTTT. Amino acid sequence: CASSFGGEKNTEAFF.

The V gene is TRBV6-6, the J gene TRBJ2-5; 8 nucleotides match TRBD2. The CDR3 spans 15 residues. Germline-derived CDR1 and CDR2 are MNHNY and SVGAGI (reference sequence). V dropped 6 bases and J dropped 2; count of bases not matched to a gene: 8. CDR3 in amino acids: CASSPGGGKQETQYF. The CDR3 DNA sequence: TGTGCCAGCAGCCCCGGGGGGGGGAAACAAGAGACCCAGTACTTC.

The chain combines TRBV5-4 with TRBJ2-5, with 13 bases identical to TRBD2. Germline V CDR1 and CDR2: SGHNT, YYREEE (reference sequence). The CDR3 runs 16 residues. J gave up 5 bases and V 1 base, and 5 bases lay outside the gene matches. In DNA, the CDR3 is TGTGCCAGCAGCTTGATACTAGCGGGAGGGGGGGAGACCCAGTACTTC. The encoded protein is CASSLILAGGGETQYF. The variable domain in full, completed from reference TRBV5-4 and TRBJ2-5, reads ETGVTQSPTHLIKTRGQQVTLRCSSQSGHNTVSWYQQALGQGPQFIFQYYREEENGRGNFPPRFSGLQFPNYSSELNVNALELDDSALYLCASSLILAGGGETQYFGPGTRLLVL.

The chain has TRBV2 and TRBJ2-5; 11 positions agree with TRBD2. This CDR3 has 15 amino acids. J lost 4 bases, V lost 2 bases, and 3 bases had no gene match. From germline, CDR1 is SNHLY and CDR2 FYNNEI. DNA for the CDR3: TGTGCCAGCAGTGAAATAGCGGGAGGGCCAGAGACCCAGTACTTC. It codes for CASSEIAGGPETQYF.

The chain is built from TRBV15 and TRBJ1-1; 7 positions match TRBD1. The CDR3 loop spans 18 amino acids. Per the germline V gene, CDR1 is LNHNV and CDR2 is YYDKDF (reference sequence). V dropped 3 bases and J dropped 1; count of bases not matched to a gene: 14. The DNA of the CDR3 is TGTGCCACCAGCAGGGGGGCAGGGGGTCAATATTGGAACACTGAAGCTTTCTTT. Protein sequence: CATSRGAGGQYWNTEAFF.

The rearrangement joins TRBV4-1 to TRBJ2-5, with 9 bases lining up with TRBD1. The closer fit of TRBJ2-7 to the DNA end suggests the J call may be wrong. The CDR3 runs 16 residues. Looked up from germline, CDR1 is MGHRA and CDR2 is YSYEKL. The DNA for the CDR3 is TGCGCCAGCAGCTTGATCTGGGGACAGGGAAGCTACGAGCAGTACTTC. It yields the protein CASSLIWGQGSYEQYF.

The chain links TRBV5-4 to TRBJ2-5, with D uncertain. The CDR3 consists of 11 residues. The V and J ends lost 5 bases and 4 bases respectively, with 6 bases between them. Germline V CDR1 and CDR2: SGHNT, YYREEE (reference sequence). As DNA, the CDR3 is TGTGCCAGCAGTATCACAGAGACCCAGTACTTC. Protein sequence: CASSITETQYF.